The T cell receptor (beta chain) under discussion was sequenced for a study of cytotoxic CD8 clonotypes in ibrutinib-treated CLL. Turning to the study itself: Patients gave response samples after a median about eleven months of treatment, range 6 to 36.

Clones were sequenced by immunoSEQ multiplex PCR, and TCRdb holds only the in-frame ones, with some missing. The repertoire consists of roughly 250,000 clones, with 60% to 75% occurring once and the leading ten covering over 15%. The study, taken as a whole, reports: Higher clonality was seen at ibrutinib response and a return toward baseline at progression.

Between the trimmed V and J ends, which lost 2 bases and 5 bases, there was a span of 10 bases. This CDR3 is 13 amino acids long. CDR1 and CDR2 (germline): SGHNT, YYREEE (reference sequence). Turning to this clone: Its target is unknown.

The J gene is TRBJ1-2, the V gene TRBV5-4; TRBD1 might be the D (6 bases). The sample was PBMCs, taken after 24 months of ibrutinib treatment. This clonotype was sampled from a human donor with chronic lymphocytic leukemia. CDR3 nucleotides: TGTGCCAGCAGCTTCGACAGGTCTTATGGCTACACCTTC. Translated, it gives CASSFDRSYGYTF.